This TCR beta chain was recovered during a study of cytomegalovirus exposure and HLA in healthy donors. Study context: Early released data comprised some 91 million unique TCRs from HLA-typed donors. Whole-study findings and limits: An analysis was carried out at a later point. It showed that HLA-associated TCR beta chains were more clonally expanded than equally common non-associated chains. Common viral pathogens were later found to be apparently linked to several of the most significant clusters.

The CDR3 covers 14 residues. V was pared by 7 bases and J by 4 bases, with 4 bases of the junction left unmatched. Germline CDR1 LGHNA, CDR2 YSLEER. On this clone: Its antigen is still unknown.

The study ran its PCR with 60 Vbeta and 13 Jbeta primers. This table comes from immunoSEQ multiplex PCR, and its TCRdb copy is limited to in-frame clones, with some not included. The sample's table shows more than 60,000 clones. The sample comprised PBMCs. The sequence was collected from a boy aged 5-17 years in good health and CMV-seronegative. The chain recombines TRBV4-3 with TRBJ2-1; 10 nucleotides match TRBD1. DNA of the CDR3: TGCGCCAGCATACCGGGACAGGGGTACAATGAGCAGTTCTTC. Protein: CASIPGQGYNEQFF.